One TCR beta chain is described in this entry. Its antigen is as yet unknown. TCRdb's copy holds only in-frame clones and misses some; the assay was immunoSEQ multiplex PCR. The sample carries about 420,000 clones, roughly 90% recorded once. Indicated treatment: around 19 received Ad26.COV2.S at low or high dose, single or two shots; several received placebo; per-sample allocation not given. Collection of the samples took place on day 63 after the first injection of vaccine or placebo. This vaccine is an Ad26 vector that expresses the Wuhan-strain SARS-CoV-2 spike. The sample belongs to a study of Ad26.COV2.S vaccination and SARS-CoV-2 variants. Whole-study findings and limits: Those who received vaccine or placebo ended up with similar non-spike TCR breadth. TCR breadth and depth analyses may have underestimated total T cell responses.

CDR1 is SGHDT, CDR2 YYEEEE, per germline. V was clipped by 1 base and J by 2 bases, with 11 bases between them. This CDR3 comprises 15 residues. This TCR came from a person between 18 and 65 years old who received the Ad26.COV2.S COVID-19 vaccine or a placebo. This chain uses TRBV5-6 with TRBJ2-3; D is possibly TRBD1 (6 bases). The sample was peripheral blood, taken in a trial of Ad26.COV2.S vaccine versus placebo. CDR3 coding DNA: TGTGCCAGCAGCTTGACGGGGACATACACAGATACGCAGTATTTT. This sequence encodes CASSLTGTYTDTQYF. Supplemented by reference TRBV5-6 and TRBJ2-3, the full variable domain reads DAGVTQSPTHLIKTRGQQVTLRCSPKSGHDTVSWYQQALGQGPQFIFQYYEEEERQRGNFPDRFSGHQFPNYSSELNVNALLLGDSALYLCASSLTGTYTDTQYFGPGTRLTVL.